This T cell receptor beta chain was captured in a study of tumor-infiltrating lymphocytes in oesophageal squamous cell carcinoma. There are many counts of this clonotype. A read error may produce the germline difference seen at one junction end. TCRdb called the PCR reads again in MiXCR, with one record for every CDR3 protein. The data show just under 20,000 distinct CDR3 sequences, around two fifths seen once. The germline CDR1 and CDR2 sequences are SSHAT and FNYEAQ (reference sequence). The CDR3 has 13 residues. The sequence came from a male donor with esophageal squamous cell carcinoma. The chain has TRBV7-7 and TRBJ1-1; D may be TRBD1 (6 bases). Sequences were obtained from esophageal tumor tissue. The CDR3, as DNA: TGTGCTAGCAGCTTGACAGGTAACACTGAAGCTTTCTTT. This encodes CASSLTGNTEAFF.